What follows are 22 T cell receptor beta chains derived from one specimen sequenced in a study of read filtering for tumor transcriptome and immune sequencing. This library used around 0.4 ug RNA and molecular barcoded adaptors spanning alpha/delta and beta/gamma chains. TCRdb ran MiXCR on the reads and lists one entry per CDR3 protein. Here the sample spans 100,000 to 150,000 distinct CDR3 sequences, approximately 13% being singletons. The sequenced material came from a population of CD138-negative cells sorted from bone marrow. These receptors were obtained from a donor older than 35 with multiple myeloma.

The sample holds many counts of this clonotype. The V call is TRBV27, the J call TRBJ1-1; D perhaps matches TRBD1 (6 bases). The CDR3 has 16 amino acids. Trimming stripped 2 bases from V and 1 base from J, with 14 bases between. CDR1 MNHEY and CDR2 SMNVEV come from the germline V gene (reference sequence). The CDR3 protein is CASSLSFGQKNTEAFF. CDR3 nucleotides: TGTGCCAGCAGTTTAAGTTTCGGACAGAAGAACACTGAAGCTTTCTTT.

Remarks on this clonotype: Given a far larger clone just one base away, this is likely a sequencing read error. V usage is TRBV12-3 or TRBV12-4 and J usage is TRBJ2-1, with TRBD2 matching over 9 bases. CDR3 length: 15 residues. Germline trimming cut 5 bases from V and 5 bases from J; bases unmatched to any gene: 7. The CDR3 nucleotides are TGTGCCAGCAGTCGTAGCGGGAGTAGTAACAATGAGCAGTTCTTC. Translated, it gives CASSRSGSSNNEQFF.

This clonotype was seen many times. This chain connects TRBV27 to TRBJ2-2; TRBD1 might be the D (6 bases). V shed 4 bases and J shed 7 bases, with 13 bases lying between them. The CDR3 is 14 residues long. Germline-derived CDR1 and CDR2 are MNHEY and SMNVEV (reference sequence). CDR3 nucleotides: TGTGCCAGCAGTTCGACAGGTTTTGGCGGGGAGCTGTTTTTT. This translates into CASSSTGFGGELFF.

As regards this clonotype: The junction departs from germline at one end; a sequencing error may be responsible. This chain links TRBV9 with TRBJ2-1; D gene unclear. Germline V gene data show CDR1 as SGDLS and CDR2 as YYNGEE. The CDR3 length is 15 residues. The CDR3 sequence: CAGSVSVSCYNEQFF. CDR3 nucleotides: TGTGCCGGCAGCGTATCCGTGAGCTGCTACAATGAGCAGTTCTTC.

For this clonotype: This could be a read error, since a much larger clone is one nucleotide away. This chain links TRBV6-1 with TRBJ2-4; the match to TRBD1 covers 10 bases. The CDR3 is 11 amino acids. Germline V gene sequence: CDR1 MNHNS, CDR2 SASEGT. Here the CDR3 reads CACSEWDRGVF. The CDR3 DNA reads TGTGCCTGCAGTGAATGGGACAGGGGAGTTTTC.

For this clonotype: A much larger clone lies a single base off, so this may be a read error. Since no conserved phenylalanine or tryptophan closes the CDR3, a read error is the likely cause. The chain joins TRBV20-1 to TRBJ2-1; tentatively, D is TRBD1 (6 bases). The germline V gene encodes CDR1 DFQATT and CDR2 SNEGSKA (reference sequence). The CDR3 loop spans 14 amino acids. V was clipped by 4 bases and J by 4 bases, with 14 bases between them. CDR3 nucleotides: TGCAGTGCTATCCCCGGGACACCATACAATGAGCAGTTCCTC. Protein: CSAIPGTPYNEQFL.

There are many counts of this clonotype. DNA for the CDR3: TGTGCCAGCAGCTTGGGGACAGGGCACAATGAGCAGTTCTTC. Its protein product is CASSLGTGHNEQFF. V usage is TRBV5-6 and J usage is TRBJ2-1; 8 nucleotides agree with TRBD1. Germline trimming cut 0 bases from V and 5 bases from J; bases unmatched to any gene: 1. Germline CDR1 and CDR2: SGHDT and YYEEEE. This CDR3 is 14 amino acids long.

This clonotype was detected many times. The gene calls are TRBV4-3 and TRBJ1-4, with a weak D call TRBD1 (5 bases). This CDR3 has 16 amino acids. Germline V gene data show CDR1 as LGHNA and CDR2 as YSLEER. V lost 0 bases and J lost 8, with 16 bases in between. For the CDR3, the DNA is TGCGCCAGCAGCCAAGATAAGTGGCAGGGCCTCGAAAAACTGTTTTTT. Translation: CASSQDKWQGLEKLFF.

Ten or more counts support this clonotype. This chain links TRBV29-1 with TRBJ2-7; D remains ambiguous. Germline V gene sequence: CDR1 SQVTM, CDR2 ANQGSEA. The CDR3 is 15 amino acids. Trimming took off 1 base at V and 0 bases at J, with 13 bases between the two ends. CDR3 sequence reads: CSVEGVDEDSYEQYF. CDR3 sequence (DNA): TGCAGCGTTGAAGGAGTGGACGAAGACTCCTACGAGCAGTACTTC.

This clonotype came up many times. The V gene is TRBV30, the J gene TRBJ1-1; D remains unclear. Germline V lookup: CDR1 GTSNPN, CDR2 SVGIG (reference sequence). The CDR3 contains 12 residues. V gave up 5 bases and J gave up 4 bases, with 11 bases separating them. CDR3 coding DNA: TGTGCCTGGGCCCTTGCGGGCACTGAAGCTTTCTTT. Protein product: CAWALAGTEAFF.

This clonotype was found a few times. The chain joins TRBV20-1 to TRBJ2-1; 7 bases map to TRBD2. This CDR3 comprises 15 residues. Per germline, CDR1 DFQATT and CDR2 SNEGSKA (reference sequence). Trimming cost V 6 bases and J 4 bases; bases outside gene matches: 12. This CDR3 reads CSAKGTTLHYNEQFF. The CDR3 DNA reads as TGCAGTGCCAAAGGGACTACCCTGCATTACAATGAGCAGTTCTTC.

Many counts were recorded for this clonotype. The V gene is TRBV24-1, the J gene TRBJ2-1; D may be TRBD2 (6 bases). Trimming took off 0 bases at V and 9 bases at J, with 11 bases between the two ends. Per the germline V gene, CDR1 is KGHDR and CDR2 is SFDVKD. The CDR3 is 14 residues long. The CDR3 DNA reads TGTGCCACCAGTGATTTGGTCGGGAGTCGTGAGCAGTTCTTC. Protein product: CATSDLVGSREQFF.

In this sample, this clonotype turned up many times. V usage is TRBV20-1 and J usage is TRBJ2-4; 7 positions match TRBD1. The CDR3 has 12 amino acids. Trimming at V came to 7 bases and at J to 6 bases, leaving 6 bases not matched to a gene. Looked up from germline, CDR1 is DFQATT and CDR2 is SNEGSKA (reference sequence). CDR3 amino acids: CSVGQVGNIQYF. CDR3 nucleotide sequence: TGCAGTGTTGGACAGGTTGGAAACATTCAGTACTTC.

There are many counts of this clonotype. The chain has TRBV7-8 and TRBJ2-3; TRBD2 agrees at 9 bases. There are 15 residues in the CDR3. CDR1 is SGHVS, CDR2 FQNEAQ, per germline. Trimming took 6 bases from V and 2 from J; bases not matched to a gene: 6. The CDR3 sequence is CASSLLAGYTDTQYF. As DNA, the CDR3 is TGTGCCAGCAGTTTGCTAGCGGGGTACACAGATACGCAGTATTTT.

Ten or more counts support this clonotype. The chain is built from TRBV19 and TRBJ2-1; 8 bases fit TRBD2. With 5 bases clipped from V and 4 bases from J, the junction kept 7 bases outside the gene matches. There are 15 residues in the CDR3. CDR1 is LNHDA and CDR2 is SQIVND in the germline V gene (reference sequence). As DNA, the CDR3 is TGTGCCAGTAGTCCGCGGCGGGAGGTTTACAATGAGCAGTTCTTC. This sequence encodes CASSPRREVYNEQFF.

There are a few counts of this clonotype. The rearrangement uses TRBV10-2 and TRBJ1-1; TRBD1 agrees at 9 bases. V shed 3 bases and J 3 bases; nucleotides not matched to a gene: 5. The CDR3 runs to 15 residues. Germline V gene sequence: CDR1 WSHSY, CDR2 SAAADI. The DNA of the CDR3 is TGCGCCAGCAGTGAACGACAGGGGGTGTACACTGAAGCTTTCTTT. Protein sequence: CASSERQGVYTEAFF.

Many counts were recorded for this clonotype. The gene calls are TRBV29-1 and TRBJ2-1, with 12 bases matching TRBD2. The CDR3 runs to 17 residues. With 3 bases clipped from V and 7 bases from J, the junction kept 13 bases outside the gene matches. Germline assignment: CDR1 SQVTM and CDR2 ANQGSEA. The CDR3 loop is CSVEGRTSGMWGNEQFF. In DNA form, the CDR3 reads TGCAGCGTTGAGGGTCGGACTAGCGGGATGTGGGGAAATGAGCAGTTCTTC.

This clonotype was seen more than once but under ten times. This rearrangement joins TRBV2 to TRBJ2-6, with D hard to call. Germline V gives CDR1 SNHLY, CDR2 FYNNEI. The V and J ends lost 1 base and 0 bases respectively, with 7 bases between them. CDR3 length: 16 residues. CDR3 nucleotide sequence: TGTGCCAGCAGTGAAGTCCGGCTCTCTGGGGCCAACGTCCTGACTTTC. Its protein is CASSEVRLSGANVLTF.

A word on this clonotype: With a much larger clone just one base away, this may be a read error. The CDR3 ends on some other residue instead of the conserved phenylalanine or tryptophan, so this is likely a read error. This sequence joins TRBV29-1 and TRBJ1-1; D not certain. Trimming pared 7 bases from V and 4 bases from J, leaving 7 bases between. The CDR3 loop spans 10 amino acids. The germline gives CDR1 SQVTM, CDR2 ANQGSEA. CDR3 DNA sequence: TGCAGCGCTGGTGGCACTGAAGCTTTCCTT. Amino acid sequence: CSAGGTEAFL.

This clonotype has ten or more counts. In DNA form, the CDR3 reads TGTGCCAGCAGCCTCCGACTAGCGGGAGGCGCGGAGCAGTTCTTC. Translated: CASSLRLAGGAEQFF. The chain has TRBV9 and TRBJ2-1; TRBD2 matches 13 bases. The length of the CDR3 is 15 residues. The germline V gene encodes CDR1 SGDLS and CDR2 YYNGEE. V gave up 4 bases and J gave up 10 bases; unmatched junction bases: 8.

This clonotype appeared a few times. The chain joins TRBV20-1 to TRBJ2-7; 10 bases agree with TRBD2. V lost 0 bases and J lost 5; bases outside the gene matches: 13. CDR3 size: 17 residues. Germline CDR1 and CDR2: DFQATT and SNEGSKA (reference sequence). CDR3 coding DNA: TGCAGTGCTAGAGATTTGAGCGGACTAGCGGCACGAGACGAGCAGTACTTC. Translation gives CSARDLSGLAARDEQYF.

Worth noting for this clonotype: A single base is all that separates this from a far larger clone, so a read error is likely. The V call is TRBV12-3 or TRBV12-4, the J call TRBJ2-1; tentative D call: TRBD2 (5 bases). CDR3 length: 12 residues. V was trimmed by 6 bases and J by 6 bases, leaving 9 bases between them. The CDR3 DNA reads as TGTGCCAGCAGCATTGAGGGCAATGAGCAGTTCTTC. The encoded protein is CASSIEGNEQFF.